Listed below are T cell receptor beta chains from one sample, sequenced in a study of control samples from healthy donors and cancer patients. Assay: immunoSEQ multiplex PCR; the TCRdb copy retains only in-frame clones and omits some. The data show 150,000 to 180,000 clones, approximately 96% seen once. The sequenced sample consisted of blood. The receptors were gathered from a man in his forties or fifties in good health. Each CDR3 is given with its conserved first and last residue. The D gene is left open where the match is weak. Rows may omit the clone size; those that give it use once, few, many or a size class.

d_call	v_call	j_call	clone_size	cdr3_nt	cdr3_aa
-	TRBV2	TRBJ1-6	-	TGTGCCAGCAGGGCCCAGGCAGGGAGTAATTCACCCCTCCACTTT	CASRAQAGSNSPLHF
-	TRBV24-1	TRBJ1-6	-	TGTGCCACCAGTGACGAACTGACAGGCGACCATATGAGCTCCTATAATTCACCCCTCCACTTT	CATSDELTGDHMSSYNSPLHF
TRBD1	TRBV28	TRBJ1-4	-	TGTGTCAGCAGTTCTGGGACAGGGAGGGGTGAAAAACTGTTTTTT	CVSSSGTGRGEKLFF
-	TRBV6-5	TRBJ1-2	-	TGTGCCAGCAGGGGGACGGAGAACTATGGCTACACCTTC	CASRGTENYGYTF
-	TRBV25-1	TRBJ1-2	once	TGTGCCAGCAGCCCGAACAGGGTTGGGGATGGCTACACCTTC	CASSPNRVGDGYTF
-	TRBV5-6	TRBJ2-7	-	TGTGCCAGCTTAAAGTCGGGTTACGAGCAGTACTTC	CASLKSGYEQYF
-	TRBV5-1	TRBJ1-6	-	TGCGCCAGCAGCTTGGGGGACGGTAGCTCCTATAATTCACCCCTCCACTTT	CASSLGDGSSYNSPLHF
TRBD2	TRBV7-2	TRBJ2-3	-	TGTGCCAGCAGCTCTGGACTAGCCACAGATACGCAGTATTTT	CASSSGLATDTQYF
-	TRBV7-8	TRBJ1-2	-	TGTGCCAGCACCCGTACAGAGGGGGATGGCTACACCTTC	CASTRTEGDGYTF
-	TRBV20-1	TRBJ1-1	-	TGCAGTGCCATTTTGGGAAGAGCTTTCTTT	CSAILGRAFF
-	TRBV5-1	TRBJ2-3	-	TGCGCCAGCAGCTTGGCGCAGGGGAGCACAGATACGCAGTATTTT	CASSLAQGSTDTQYF
-	TRBV7-7	TRBJ2-2	-	TGTGCCAGCGGCAGGGGCGGCGGGGAGCTGTTTTTT	CASGRGGGELFF
TRBD1	TRBV12-5	TRBJ1-1	-	TGTGCTAGTGGTTTGGCGCCCCTGACAGGGATGAACACTGAAGCTTTCTTT	CASGLAPLTGMNTEAFF
-	TRBV6-5	TRBJ1-2	-	TGTGCCACCGGACCCCCACCACCGGACTATGGCTACACCTTC	CATGPPPPDYGYTF
-	TRBV19	TRBJ1-1	-	TGTGCCAGTAGTATAGAAGCAAACACTGAAGCTTTCTTT	CASSIEANTEAFF
TRBD1	TRBV19	TRBJ1-1	-	TGTGCCTCCCAGACAGGGCTGAACACTGAAGCTTTCTTT	CASQTGLNTEAFF